The TCR beta chain described here comes from a study of T cell repertoires in urothelial bladder cancer. Study-wide results and caveats: Urothelial carcinoma specimens: median about 6,000 T cells versus 25,872 in benign. One T-cell clone reached up to roughly 15% of carcinoma infiltrating lymphocytes. Carcinoma specimens had median around 2.1% tumor infiltrating lymphocytes, benign 12%.

About this clone: Antigen: not known.

The CDR3 loop spans 16 amino acids. Germline values: CDR1 LNHDA, CDR2 SQIVND (reference sequence). V was clipped by 4 bases and J by 6 bases; unmatched bases: 10. This table comes from immunoSEQ multiplex PCR, and its TCRdb copy is limited to in-frame clones, with some not included. In the table there are fewer than 14,000 clones, roughly 72% of which are singletons. The sample consisted of tumor-infiltrating cells from bladder cancer. This TCR was sampled from a human donor with a benign inflammatory bladder lesion. The genes are TRBV19 and TRBJ2-1; 9 bases agree with TRBD1. The CDR3 sequence: CASSREPGQGGNEQFF. For the CDR3, the DNA is TGTGCCAGTAGTAGAGAACCGGGACAGGGAGGCAATGAGCAGTTCTTC.